A single sample is the source of the 26 T cell receptor beta chains below, sequenced in a study of blood T cell repertoires in COVID-19 (dated by TCRdb to 2018 to 2020). To prepare the library, the immunoSEQ multiplex PCR assay was applied. TCRdb mirrors the immuneACCESS table, restricted to in-frame sequences. Some clones are absent from its copies; in checked studies, under half trace to an unresolved V gene, and the reason for the others is unknown. This sample comprises more than 200,000 clones, approximately 86% of them detected only once. Roughly 1.6% of the sample lies in the top ten. The sequencing sample was made of PBMCs or T cells enriched from blood (not recorded which). All receptors derive from a woman in her forties or fifties who had recovered from COVID-19.

The V and J genes are TRBV28 and TRBJ1-5; weak D call: TRBD1 (6 bases). CDR3 size: 13 residues. The germline CDR1 and CDR2 sequences are MDHEN and SYDVKM. The V gene lost 5 bases and the J gene lost 5 bases, with 10 bases spanning the gap. CDR3 in DNA: TGTGCCAGCAGTCGGACAGATCATCAGCCCCAGCATTTT. Translating it yields CASSRTDHQPQHF.

The V gene is TRBV19, the J gene TRBJ2-2; 9 bases are shared with TRBD2. The CDR3 contains 16 residues. CDR1 is LNHDA, CDR2 SQIVND, per germline (reference sequence). Trimming took 3 bases from V and 3 from J; bases not matched to a gene: 5. The CDR3 protein is CASSMAGGLDTGELFF. CDR3 nucleotides: TGTGCCAGTAGTATGGCGGGAGGGCTCGACACCGGGGAGCTGTTTTTT. The whole variable domain, filled in from reference TRBV19 and TRBJ2-2, reads DGGITQSPKYLFRKEGQNVTLSCEQNLNHDAMYWYRQDPGQGLRLIYYSQIVNDFQKGDIAEGYSVSREKKESFPLTVTSAQKNPTAFYLCASSMAGGLDTGELFFGEGSRLTVL.

V is TRBV24-1 and J is TRBJ2-7; 10 bases align to TRBD1. There are 14 residues in the CDR3. With 3 bases clipped from V and 7 bases from J, the junction kept 5 bases outside the gene matches. CDR1 and CDR2 from the germline V gene are KGHDR and SFDVKD. In nucleotides, the CDR3 is TGTGCCACCAGTGATCCGGGACAGGGGAATGAGCAGTACTTC. Translated: CATSDPGQGNEQYF.

The V gene is TRBV5-1, the J gene TRBJ2-7; the match to TRBD2 covers 10 bases. This CDR3 region has 15 residues. Germline V gives CDR1 SGHRS, CDR2 YFSETQ. Germline trimming cut 4 bases from V and 3 bases from J; bases unmatched to any gene: 7. The CDR3 sequence is CASSKGSGRNYEQYF. CDR3 coding DNA: TGCGCCAGCAGCAAAGGTAGCGGGAGGAACTACGAGCAGTACTTC.

V and J are TRBV4-2 and TRBJ2-3; D ambiguous. V shed 2 bases and J shed 10 bases, with 19 bases lying between them. There are 15 residues in the CDR3. Germline V CDR1 and CDR2: LGHNA, YNFKEQ. The CDR3 region is CASSQPDSQVPAQYF. CDR3 bases: TGTGCCAGCAGCCAACCCGATTCCCAGGTCCCTGCGCAGTATTTT.

This rearrangement joins TRBV19 to TRBJ2-7; 10 positions agree with TRBD2. Unmatched junction bases numbered 3, after V lost 2 bases and J lost 2 bases. Germline loops: CDR1 LNHDA, CDR2 SQIVND (reference sequence). The CDR3 extends over 15 amino acids. This CDR3 is CASSIRTSGPYEQYF. As DNA, the CDR3 is TGTGCCAGTAGTATAAGGACTAGCGGCCCCTACGAGCAGTACTTC.

This clone was seen a handful of times. V usage is TRBV28 and J usage is TRBJ2-3, with TRBD2 matching over 13 bases. Trimming took 7 bases from V and 5 from J; bases not matched to a gene: 6. Germline values: CDR1 MDHEN, CDR2 SYDVKM. The CDR3 sequence is 15 residues long. The CDR3 DNA follows: TGTGCCAGCAACGGACTAGCGGGAGTTGGAGATACGCAGTATTTT. It encodes CASNGLAGVGDTQYF.

The gene calls are TRBV19 and TRBJ1-1, with D perhaps matching TRBD1 (5 bases). Germline CDR1 and CDR2: LNHDA and SQIVND (reference sequence). V was trimmed by 3 bases and J by 0 bases, leaving 11 bases between them. The CDR3 totals 15 residues. This CDR3 reads CASSIVPGMNTEAFF. CDR3 in DNA: TGTGCCAGTAGTATCGTACCAGGGATGAACACTGAAGCTTTCTTT.

The V and J genes are TRBV7-3 and TRBJ2-1; the D gene is possibly TRBD1 (5 bases). CDR1 and CDR2 from the germline V gene are SGHTA and FQGTGA. The ends were cut back, 5 bases at V and 1 base at J, with 15 bases in the middle. The CDR3 has 16 amino acids. CDR3 region: CASSPLQVSSYNEQFF. The DNA of the CDR3 is TGTGCCAGCAGCCCCCTACAGGTCTCGTCCTACAATGAGCAGTTCTTC.

This clone was detected only once. The chain couples TRBV6-5 to TRBJ1-2; D remains unclear. The CDR3 has 12 residues. Between the trimmed V and J ends, which lost 6 bases and 3 bases, there was a span of 8 bases. CDR1 MNHEY and CDR2 SVGAGI come from the germline V gene. The CDR3 bases are TGTGCCAGCAGATCAGACTACTATGGCTACACCTTC. Its translation is CASRSDYYGYTF.

As DNA, the CDR3 is TGTGCCAGCAGCCTCAGGGGGACCAATAATTCACCCCTCCACTTT. Protein product: CASSLRGTNNSPLHF. The chain couples TRBV7-2 to TRBJ1-6; 7 positions agree with TRBD1. Germline assignment: CDR1 SGHTA and CDR2 FQGNSA. Trimming took 5 bases from V and 5 from J; bases not matched to a gene: 6. The CDR3 consists of 15 residues.

The chain is built from TRBV9 and TRBJ2-5; 12 bases align to TRBD2. This CDR3 has 16 residues. V lost 4 bases and J lost 7; bases outside the gene matches: 11. CDR1 SGDLS and CDR2 YYNGEE come from the germline V gene. CDR3 sequence: CASSPGLAGNVGTQYF. The DNA for the CDR3 is TGTGCCAGCAGCCCCGGACTAGCGGGAAACGTGGGGACCCAGTACTTC.

The chain combines TRBV5-4 with TRBJ1-1; D perhaps matches TRBD1 (6 bases). The germline V gene has CDR1 SGHNT and CDR2 YYREEE (reference sequence). This CDR3 region has 15 residues. The V and J ends lost 4 bases and 0 bases respectively, with 13 bases between them. The CDR3 spells CASSPAGAMNTEAFF. The CDR3 DNA sequence: TGTGCCAGCAGCCCAGCAGGGGCAATGAACACTGAAGCTTTCTTT. The full variable domain, completed using reference TRBV5-4 and TRBJ1-1, is ETGVTQSPTHLIKTRGQQVTLRCSSQSGHNTVSWYQQALGQGPQFIFQYYREEENGRGNFPPRFSGLQFPNYSSELNVNALELDDSALYLCASSPAGAMNTEAFFGQGTRLTVV.

The V call is TRBV5-4, the J call TRBJ2-1; no clear D. The V gene lost 3 bases and the J gene lost 0 bases, with 4 bases spanning the gap. Germline V CDR1 and CDR2: SGHNT, YYREEE (reference sequence). The CDR3 contains 13 residues. CDR3 sequence reads: CASSSFSYNEQFF. The DNA of the CDR3 is TGTGCCAGCAGCTCTTTCTCCTACAATGAGCAGTTCTTC.

This chain joins TRBV20-1 and TRBJ1-1; no definite D call. The germline V gene has CDR1 DFQATT and CDR2 SNEGSKA (reference sequence). V lost 5 bases and J 7 bases, leaving 11 bases between the germline ends. The CDR3 is 11 amino acids. CDR3 in DNA: TGCAGTGCTCTTAACGAACTTGAAGCTTTCTTT. It codes for CSALNELEAFF.

The chain has TRBV6-2 or TRBV6-3 and TRBJ2-7, with TRBD2 identical over 11 bases. The CDR3 runs to 16 residues. The germline gives CDR1 MNHEY, CDR2 SVGEGT. V shed 5 bases and J 0 bases; nucleotides not matched to a gene: 6. The CDR3 bases are TGTGCCAGCAGTCCCCAGACTAGCGGGACCTCCTACGAGCAGTACTTC. Translating it yields CASSPQTSGTSYEQYF.

As to this clone: An end of the junction does not agree with germline; a read error may underlie this. V gene TRBV7-7 combines with J gene TRBJ2-7; 7 bases agree with TRBD2. The CDR3 has 15 residues. The germline V gene encodes CDR1 SSHAT and CDR2 FNYEAQ (reference sequence). CDR3 loop: CASSPEIGGTHEQYF. The CDR3 nucleotides read TGTGCTAGCAGCCCCGAGATCGGGGGGACCCACGAGCAGTACTTC.

This chain uses TRBV2 with TRBJ2-5; D is perhaps TRBD1 (6 bases). The CDR3 length is 15 residues. CDR1 and CDR2 from the germline V gene are SNHLY and FYNNEI. Between the trimmed V and J ends, which lost 7 bases and 5 bases, there was a span of 20 bases. CDR3 region: CASKNRDLPGETQYF. The CDR3, as DNA: TGTGCCAGCAAAAACAGGGATCTCCCCGGGGAGACCCAGTACTTC.

This sequence joins TRBV20-1 and TRBJ1-2, with a possible D match to TRBD1 (5 bases). Trimming stripped 3 bases from V and 5 bases from J, with 13 bases between. The CDR3 is 13 residues long. Germline V gives CDR1 DFQATT, CDR2 SNEGSKA (reference sequence). CDR3 residues: CSASRQTVYGYTF. The CDR3 DNA reads as TGCAGTGCTAGTCGGCAGACAGTTTATGGCTACACCTTC.

The rearrangement joins TRBV18 to TRBJ2-7; D is ambiguous. With 4 bases removed from V and 1 base from J, the gap between germline ends came to 11 bases. The CDR3 sequence is 14 residues long. Germline loops: CDR1 KGHSH, CDR2 LQKENI. The CDR3 protein is CASSQDQSSYEQYF. The CDR3 region has the DNA TGTGCCAGCTCACAAGATCAGTCGTCCTACGAGCAGTACTTC.

J is TRBJ2-7 and V is TRBV11-1; 9 bases fit TRBD1. The germline CDR1 and CDR2 sequences are SGHAT and FQDESV (reference sequence). V shed 1 base, J shed 0 bases, and the junction held 1 base outside the gene matches. This CDR3 is built from 15 residues. The CDR3 DNA sequence: TGTGCCAGCAGCTTAGAGACAGGGGGCTCCTACGAGCAGTACTTC. Amino acid sequence: CASSLETGGSYEQYF. Filled out from reference TRBV11-1 and TRBJ2-7, the complete variable domain reads EAEVAQSPRYKITEKSQAVAFWCDPISGHATLYWYRQILGQGPELLVQFQDESVVDDSQLPKDRFSAERLKGVDSTLKIQPAELGDSAMYLCASSLETGGSYEQYFGPGTRLTVT.

This chain uses TRBV28 with TRBJ1-1, with 8 bases that match TRBD1. J was trimmed by 5 bases and V by 2 bases; bases with no gene match: 4. CDR1 MDHEN and CDR2 SYDVKM come from the germline V gene. The CDR3 totals 14 residues. In DNA form, the CDR3 reads TGTGCCAGCAGTTTAGGGGACAGGCTTACTGAAGCTTTCTTT. The encoded protein is CASSLGDRLTEAFF.

This clone is a singleton in its sample. The chain joins TRBV3-1 (or the pseudogene TRBV3-2) to TRBJ2-3; 8 bases match TRBD2. Unmatched junction bases numbered 11, after V lost 1 base and J lost 5 bases. This CDR3 spans 17 amino acids. The V gene's germline CDR1 is LGHDT and CDR2 YNNKEL (reference sequence). Here the CDR3 reads CASSQVTAGLGGDTQYF. DNA for the CDR3: TGTGCCAGCAGCCAAGTAACGGCGGGACTAGGAGGAGATACGCAGTATTTT.

J is TRBJ1-5 and V is TRBV7-3, with unresolved D. V dropped 5 bases and J dropped 3 bases, with 8 bases sitting between them. The CDR3 runs 13 residues. Germline loops: CDR1 SGHTA, CDR2 FQGTGA. CDR3 sequence reads: CASSLRANQPQHF. Here the CDR3 DNA reads TGTGCCAGCAGCCTAAGGGCCAATCAGCCCCAGCATTTT. The full variable domain, its missing parts supplied by reference TRBV7-3 and TRBJ1-5, is GAGVSQTPSNKVTEKGKYVELRCDPISGHTALYWYRQSLGQGPEFLIYFQGTGAADDSGLPNDRFFAVRPEGSVSTLKIQRTERGDSAVYLCASSLRANQPQHFGDGTRLSIL.

The gene calls are TRBV29-1 and TRBJ2-7, with D possibly being TRBD2 (6 bases). Trimming took off 1 base at V and 2 bases at J, with 15 bases between the two ends. CDR3 length: 15 residues. CDR1 SQVTM and CDR2 ANQGSEA come from the germline V gene. The CDR3 region is CSVEARETSTYEQYF. In nucleotides, the CDR3 is TGCAGCGTTGAAGCTAGGGAGACTAGTACCTACGAGCAGTACTTC.

The genes are TRBV12-3 or TRBV12-4 and TRBJ1-2; 8 bases fit TRBD1. Trimming took 5 bases from V and 8 from J; bases not matched to a gene: 7. The CDR3 runs 13 residues. The CDR3 protein is CASSVTGGVGYTF. CDR3 nucleotide sequence: TGTGCCAGCAGTGTAACAGGGGGGGTCGGCTACACCTTC.